The clone carrying this T cell receptor (beta chain) was counted at least ten times. Then a second PCR, running roughly 7 to 11 cycles, was carried out with a sample-barcoded 5' primer and a J-beta primer mix. TCRdb passed the 5' RACE reads through MiXCR, listing each CDR3 protein once. The sample carries 1.5 million to 2 million distinct CDR3 sequences, about 30% recorded once. This sample was included in a study of blood T cells in healthy people across ages. CDR1 is KGHSH, CDR2 LQKENI, per germline. With 4 bases removed from V and 3 bases from J, the gap between germline ends came to 8 bases. The CDR3 runs to 13 residues.

Sequenced input: blood. The genes are TRBV18 and TRBJ2-3; no clear D gene. The clonotype originates from a woman aged 25 to 39 in good health. This CDR3 is CASSLTITDTQYF. CDR3 coding DNA: TGTGCCAGCTCACTGACGATAACAGATACGCAGTATTTT.